These 8 T cell receptor beta chains share one sample of origin, sequenced in a study of neoadjuvant nivolumab and ipilimumab in lung cancer. TCRdb's copy holds only in-frame clones and misses some; the assay was immunoSEQ multiplex PCR. This sample has 15,000 to 20,000 clones; 70% to 80% occur once, and the top ten carry roughly 8%. This specimen consisted of tumor tissue, obtained after neoadjuvant nivolumab, alone or with ipilimumab, at or shortly before surgery. These receptors were obtained from an adult with non-small cell lung cancer.

The J gene is TRBJ1-2, the V gene TRBV12-2; the table's D call TRBD1 went unverified against the DNA. TRBV12-2 is a pseudogene segment. This CDR3 has 15 amino acids. This CDR3 reads CASRLLSTGTYGYTF. The CDR3 nucleotides read TGTGCAAGTCGCTTATTATCAACAGGGACCTATGGCTACACCTTC.

The chain recombines TRBV7-2 with TRBJ2-5, with 8 bases aligning to TRBD1. Germline V lookup: CDR1 SGHTA, CDR2 FQGNSA. V was pared by 3 bases and J by 4 bases, with 4 bases of the junction left unmatched. This CDR3 has 14 amino acids. The CDR3 region is CASSLGTGRETQYF. The CDR3 DNA reads TGTGCCAGCAGCTTGGGGACAGGTAGAGAGACCCAGTACTTC.

The chain combines TRBV27 with TRBJ2-2, with 14 bases that match TRBD2. Looked up from germline, CDR1 is MNHEY and CDR2 is SMNVEV (reference sequence). The V segment lost 5 bases and the J segment 4 bases; nucleotides outside the gene matches: 15. This CDR3 comprises 20 residues. CDR3 in DNA: TGTGCCAGCAGTCTCGAGCCAGGACTAGCGGGGGGCCCGTCCACCGGGGAGCTGTTTTTT. Amino acid sequence: CASSLEPGLAGGPSTGELFF.

The chain is built from TRBV7-9 and TRBJ1-3, with a tentative D call TRBD1 (5 bases). Looked up from germline, CDR1 is SEHNR and CDR2 is FQNEAQ (reference sequence). The CDR3 has 14 residues. V lost 5 bases and J 4 bases, leaving 12 bases between the germline ends. The DNA for the CDR3 is TGTGCCAGCAGCCACATTGGGGCGGGAAACACCATATATTTT. Protein sequence: CASSHIGAGNTIYF.

The V and J genes are TRBV4-3 and TRBJ1-6, with a tentative D call TRBD1 (5 bases). Germline loops: CDR1 LGHNA, CDR2 YSLEER. The CDR3 spans 14 residues. V was trimmed by 4 bases and J by 10 bases, leaving 14 bases between them. The CDR3 DNA is TGCGCCAGCAGCCCTCGTTGGGGGGACTCACCCCTCCACTTT. Translated: CASSPRWGDSPLHF.

The chain couples TRBV4-3 to TRBJ2-7; TRBD2 aligns across 8 bases. Trimming at V came to 2 bases and at J to 1 base, leaving 7 bases not matched to a gene. Germline assignment: CDR1 LGHNA and CDR2 YSLEER. The CDR3 totals 16 residues. CDR3 amino acids: CASSQSSGGQSYEQYF. The CDR3 DNA is TGCGCCAGCAGCCAATCGAGCGGGGGACAATCCTACGAGCAGTACTTC.

CDR3 sequence: CASSEKNTGELFF. CDR3 in DNA: TGTGCCAGCAGTGAGAAGAACACCGGGGAGCTGTTTTTT. This chain uses TRBV2 with TRBJ2-2; no clear D. Germline values: CDR1 SNHLY, CDR2 FYNNEI. The CDR3 has 13 amino acids. V gave up 3 bases and J gave up 1 base, with 3 bases separating them.

This clone was seen more than once but under ten times. This chain connects TRBV7-2 to TRBJ1-5, with D unclear. The CDR3 contains 15 residues. V was shortened by 1 base and J by 2 bases, with 9 bases between the two germline ends. Per the germline V gene, CDR1 is SGHTA and CDR2 is FQGNSA. The CDR3 bases are TGTGCCAGCAGCTTAGGGGGTAGAGGCAATCAGCCCCAGCATTTT. Translated, it gives CASSLGGRGNQPQHF.